These 6 T cell receptor beta chains were all obtained from the same sample, sequenced in a study of CD8+CD57+ T cells in acquired aplastic anemia. Both TCR beta VDJ combination and CDR3 sequence profiling were carried out. Genomic DNA was the template for this profiling. TCRdb fed the reads into MiXCR, producing one record per CDR3 protein. This repertoire shows under 150,000 distinct CDR3 sequences, less than 45% found once; its top ten account for around 8.4%. Material: sorted CD4+, CD8+, or CD8+CD57+ T cells (not recorded which) from PBMCs. These receptors were collected from a human donor in good health, serving as a control.

This clonotype has only a few counts. The rearrangement uses TRBV15 and TRBJ1-2; 10 bases match TRBD1. V shed 0 bases, J shed 6 bases, and the junction held 7 bases outside the gene matches. Germline CDR1 LNHNV, CDR2 YYDKDF (reference sequence). The CDR3 runs to 16 residues. In nucleotides, the CDR3 is TGTGCCACCAGCAGAGATCGGACAGGGGGTGAGCATGGCTACACCTTC. It encodes CATSRDRTGGEHGYTF.

A remark on this clonotype: A much larger clone lies a single base off, so this may be a read error. The genes are TRBV5-4 and TRBJ2-5; 10 positions match TRBD2. Germline V gene data show CDR1 as SGHNT and CDR2 as YYREEE (reference sequence). The V gene end was trimmed by 4 bases and the J gene end by 5 bases; junction bases not matched to a gene: 8. The CDR3 length is 15 residues. The CDR3: CASSTGPAGGETQYF. CDR3 nucleotides: TGTGCCAGCAGCACAGGACCAGCGGGGGGGGAGACCCAGTACTTC.

In its sample, this clonotype was seen many times. This chain uses TRBV6-5 with TRBJ1-4; D unclear. Germline V gene data show CDR1 as MNHEY and CDR2 as SVGAGI. The CDR3 totals 12 residues. V lost 4 bases and J 8 bases, leaving 8 bases between the germline ends. The CDR3 nucleotides are TGTGCCAGCAGTTTCAGAGGAGAAAAACTGTTTTTT. This gives the protein CASSFRGEKLFF.

This clonotype came up many times. The chain employs TRBV11-1 and TRBJ2-1, with D tentatively TRBD2 (6 bases). The CDR3 spans 15 residues. In germline, CDR1 is SGHAT, CDR2 FQDESV (reference sequence). With 10 bases removed from V and 6 bases from J, the gap between germline ends came to 22 bases. This CDR3 reads CAINFRDSNRNEQFF. CDR3 sequence (DNA): TGTGCCATTAATTTCCGGGACTCAAACCGCAATGAGCAGTTCTTC.

Comments on this clonotype: A junction end diverges from the germline sequence, so it may reflect a read error. V gene TRBV24-1 combines with J gene TRBJ2-1; no firm D call. The germline V gene encodes CDR1 KGHDR and CDR2 SFDVKD. This CDR3 spans 13 amino acids. The CDR3 nucleotides are TGTGCCAGCAGTGATTTTGCGGTCAATGAGCAGTTCTTC. Protein sequence: CASSDFAVNEQFF.

This clonotype was observed at least ten times. The junction and the germline gene differ at one end; a read error may be behind it. V and J are TRBV19 and TRBJ2-1, with TRBD2 matching 9 bases. The germline CDR1 and CDR2 sequences are LNHDA and SQIVND (reference sequence). The CDR3 length is 15 residues. The CDR3 bases are TGTGCCAGTAGTAGTACCGGGACTAGCTACCATGAGCAGTTCTTC. Its protein is CASSSTGTSYHEQFF. Drawing the rest from reference TRBV19 and TRBJ2-1, the complete variable domain is DGGITQSPKYLFRKEGQNVTLSCEQNLNHDAMYWYRQDPGQGLRLIYYSQIVNDFQKGDIAEGYSVSREKKESFPLTVTSAQKNPTAFYLCASSSTGTSYHEQFFGPGTRLTVL.